The clone carrying this TCR beta chain was observed at least ten times. The antigen remains undetermined. This entry belongs to a study of identical twins. Study-level findings and limits: Fewer insertions were carried by abundant cord blood beta clonotypes, but none was seen in memory repertoires. Beta out-of-frame twin sharing showed a weaker excess.

V gave up 6 bases and J gave up 1 base; unmatched junction bases: 6. This CDR3 has 15 residues. A single record per CDR3 protein comes from TCRdb applying MiXCR to the 5' RACE reads. The table has approximately 220,000 distinct CDR3 sequences, around a tenth seen once; the top ten hold roughly 5%. V and J are TRBV12-3 or TRBV12-4 and TRBJ2-1; 7 bases fit TRBD2. Material for sequencing was memory (CD45RO+) T cells sorted from blood. This sequence was found in a woman between 18 and 29 years old in good health. The CDR3 here is CASRSGTGSYNEQFF. The DNA of the CDR3 is TGTGCCAGCAGGAGCGGGACGGGTTCCTACAATGAGCAGTTCTTC.